The table lists the clone carrying this T cell receptor beta chain with a count of one. Antigen: not known. Sequencing was performed with immunoSEQ multiplex PCR; in TCRdb, only in-frame clones are kept and a portion is missing. The sample lists 150,000 to 200,000 clones; approximately 90% were seen once. V dropped 1 base and J dropped 4; count of bases not matched to a gene: 21. Germline loops: CDR1 LNHNV, CDR2 YYDKDF (reference sequence). The CDR3 is made up of 20 amino acids. The sample originates from a study of lymphopenia after photon versus proton radiotherapy. General study findings and limits: After lymphocyte nadir, photon-treated repertoires showed oligoclonal expansion, especially CD8+ Temra. Survival link was tested only in deceased patients; proton benefit remains a possibility. In patients who died, overall survival fell as post-nadir TCR diversity dropped more. Under photons, naive T cells and diversity fell while effector/memory populations rose.

The sample here was peripheral blood, taken from a patient treated with photon-based radiotherapy. The gene calls are TRBV15 and TRBJ1-2, with 7 positions matching TRBD1. The sequence was obtained from a man aged 45-65 years with gastric cancer. Here the CDR3 DNA reads TGTGCCACCAGCAGAGTTGGGATAGACAGGGATTCCGCCTATCCCTATGGCTACACCTTC. Translation gives CATSRVGIDRDSAYPYGYTF.